This entry lists 2 T cell receptor beta chains sequenced from one sample in a study of control samples from healthy donors and cancer patients. Using immunoSEQ multiplex PCR, the repertoire was profiled, and TCRdb retains in-frame clones only, with some absent. The profile shows several thousand clones, roughly 90% of them singletons. The sample comprised PBMCs. Receptor source: a man in his sixties with colorectal cancer.

This chain connects TRBV5-4 to TRBJ2-7; D is unresolved. The length of the CDR3 is 16 residues. Germline loops: CDR1 SGHNT, CDR2 YYREEE (reference sequence). With 0 bases removed from V and 0 bases from J, the gap between germline ends came to 13 bases. The CDR3 here is CASSLAGRPSSYEQYF. CDR3 in DNA: TGTGCCAGCAGCTTGGCAGGACGTCCCAGCTCCTACGAGCAGTACTTC. The full variable domain, in which reference TRBV5-4 and TRBJ2-7 provide the parts outside the CDR3, is ETGVTQSPTHLIKTRGQQVTLRCSSQSGHNTVSWYQQALGQGPQFIFQYYREEENGRGNFPPRFSGLQFPNYSSELNVNALELDDSALYLCASSLAGRPSSYEQYFGPGTRLTVT.

This chain connects TRBV6-5 to TRBJ1-2, with 8 positions matching TRBD1. Losses at the gene ends were 6 bases for V and 4 bases for J; bases not matched to a gene: 10. The CDR3 extends over 15 amino acids. Per germline, CDR1 MNHEY and CDR2 SVGAGI. The CDR3 nucleotides are TGTGCCAGCAGCCCCAAACAGGGGGGTGGCTATGGCTACACCTTC. This sequence encodes CASSPKQGGGYGYTF.